Included here is one TCR beta chain sequence, with context. The data originate from a study of human T cells and chemical hapten exposure. Study-level background: The study enrolled mostly female patients with alopecia areata, totalis or universalis.

One entry per CDR3 protein, called by TCRdb with MiXCR from the RACE reads. Seen here are roughly 140,000 distinct CDR3 sequences, 10% to 15% observed once, and the top ten hold around 1.4%. Time point indicated: patch test 2, 6 weeks after DPC sensitization. Sample treatment: therapeutic diphenylcyclopropenone sensitization with weekly scalp DPC. This receptor was taken from a woman aged 50 to 60 with alopecia areata. Some clones in this sample may be carry-over from other donors' samples. The sample in question was whole blood, obtained in connection with sensitization to the hapten diphenylcyclopropenone (DPC).

CDR3 protein: CASSLVGGSNEQFF. The CDR3 DNA sequence: TGCGCCAGCAGCTTGGTTGGGGGGAGCAATGAGCAGTTCTTC. The V and J genes are TRBV5-1 and TRBJ2-1; the D gene is possibly TRBD2 (6 bases). The CDR3 covers 14 residues. In germline, CDR1 is SGHRS, CDR2 YFSETQ. The germline V and J ends were trimmed by 0 bases and 6 bases, with 10 bases remaining between them.